One and the same sample provided the 28 T cell receptor beta chains below, sequenced in a study of blood T cell repertoires in COVID-19. The table came from immunoSEQ multiplex PCR; TCRdb's copy has only in-frame clones and leaves some out. The sample contains about 93,000 clones, 65% to 90% of which appear only once. Sequenced material: peripheral blood. The receptors shown here come from a woman of 80 years or more with acute or convalescent COVID-19.

The rearrangement links TRBV7-3 to TRBJ2-2, with TRBD2 identical over 7 bases. V was pared by 2 bases and J by 6 bases, with 3 bases of the junction left unmatched. The CDR3 is made up of 14 amino acids. Germline V lookup: CDR1 SGHTA, CDR2 FQGTGA. DNA of the CDR3: TGTGCCAGCAGCTTAGGCGGGGGAGCCGGGGAGCTGTTTTTT. Its translation is CASSLGGGAGELFF.

V is TRBV6-6 and J is TRBJ1-5, with D unclear. Germline CDR1 is MNHNY and CDR2 is SVGAGI (reference sequence). Trimming pared 1 base from V and 11 bases from J, leaving 18 bases between. The CDR3 has 15 residues. The CDR3 loop reads CASSYLSGSKDSQHF. CDR3 nucleotides: TGTGCCAGCAGTTACTTGAGCGGTTCAAAGGATTCCCAGCATTTT.

This rearrangement joins TRBV29-1 to TRBJ2-1, with 7 nucleotides matching TRBD1. Germline V lookup: CDR1 SQVTM, CDR2 ANQGSEA. J was trimmed by 9 bases and V by 4 bases; bases with no gene match: 6. This CDR3 has 12 amino acids. CDR3 in amino acids: CSVGEGALEQFF. The CDR3, as DNA: TGCAGCGTTGGAGAGGGGGCGCTTGAGCAGTTCTTC.

This chain links TRBV10-3 with TRBJ2-2; D gene unclear. The CDR3 loop spans 15 amino acids. Trimming shortened V by 0 bases and J by 1 base, and 6 bases separated the two germline ends. Germline assignment: CDR1 ENHRY and CDR2 SYGVKD. CDR3 coding DNA: TGTGCCATCAGTGAGTCAACCGGGAACACCGGGGAGCTGTTTTTT. This encodes CAISESTGNTGELFF.

This clone was seen only a few times. The gene calls are TRBV7-2 and TRBJ1-2, with D tentatively TRBD1 (5 bases). The CDR3 is 18 residues long. The V end was cut by 0 bases, the J end by 4 bases, with 21 bases between. Per germline, CDR1 SGHTA and CDR2 FQGNSA. CDR3 protein: CASSLAPLSTEMVYGYTF. The CDR3 DNA sequence: TGTGCCAGCAGCTTAGCCCCTCTCTCGACAGAGATGGTCTATGGCTACACCTTC.

The chain couples TRBV19 to TRBJ1-2, with D perhaps TRBD1 (5 bases). CDR3 length: 13 amino acids. Germline values: CDR1 LNHDA, CDR2 SQIVND (reference sequence). V was pared by 5 bases and J by 9 bases, with 16 bases between. The CDR3 nucleotides are TGTGCCAGTAGTTGGCAGGGCGCGTCTAGCTACACCTTC. Translating it yields CASSWQGASSYTF.

This clone was recorded only once. This chain joins TRBV9 and TRBJ2-5; D perhaps matches TRBD2 (5 bases). The length of the CDR3 is 15 residues. Trimming cost V 0 bases and J 1 base, with 10 bases left between them. Per germline, CDR1 SGDLS and CDR2 YYNGEE. This chain's CDR3 is CASSVAITSQETQYF. As DNA, the CDR3 is TGTGCCAGCAGCGTAGCTATAACTAGCCAAGAGACCCAGTACTTC.

The V and J genes are TRBV20-1 and TRBJ1-1; D call uncertain. This CDR3 comprises 10 residues. Germline CDR1 and CDR2: DFQATT and SNEGSKA (reference sequence). The V end was cut by 6 bases, the J end by 1 base, with 3 bases between. The CDR3 coding sequence is TGCAGTGCCTGGAACACTGAAGCTTTCTTT. This codes for CSAWNTEAFF.

This clone was seen once. The chain couples TRBV28 to TRBJ2-7; 10 nucleotides agree with TRBD1. Looked up from germline, CDR1 is MDHEN and CDR2 is SYDVKM. Germline trimming cut 8 bases from V and 4 bases from J; bases unmatched to any gene: 5. CDR3 length: 13 residues. CDR3 residues: CASQTGGAYEQYF. The CDR3 DNA reads as TGTGCCAGCCAGACAGGGGGCGCGTACGAGCAGTACTTC.

The chain links TRBV7-9 to TRBJ2-2, with 10 bases identical to TRBD1. V lost 4 bases and J lost 4; bases outside the gene matches: 6. CDR1 is SEHNR and CDR2 is FQNEAQ in the germline V gene (reference sequence). The CDR3 covers 16 residues. CDR3 nucleotide sequence: TGTGCCAGCAGCTCCGGGACAGGGGTTGGCACCGGGGAGCTGTTTTTT. Translating gives CASSSGTGVGTGELFF.

For this clone: At one of its ends the junction is not consistent with the germline gene, which may arise from a read error. The chain couples TRBV6-1 to TRBJ2-4; 7 bases match TRBD1. There are 17 residues in the CDR3. Germline-derived CDR1 and CDR2 are MNHNS and SASEGT. The chain's CDR3 is CASSEYTRTGGKNIQYF. The DNA for the CDR3 is TGTGCCAGCAGTGAATATACACGGACAGGCGGCAAAAACATTCAGTACTTT.

V usage is TRBV20-1 and J usage is TRBJ1-5; tentative D call: TRBD1 (5 bases). V lost 3 bases to trimming and J lost 2 bases, with 11 bases between them. This CDR3 is built from 14 residues. Germline V lookup: CDR1 DFQATT, CDR2 SNEGSKA (reference sequence). CDR3 sequence (DNA): TGCAGTGCTAGTCCCAGGGTCGGCAATCAGCCCCAGCATTTT. This gives the protein CSASPRVGNQPQHF.

This rearrangement joins TRBV5-1 to TRBJ2-3, with 9 nucleotides matching TRBD2. The CDR3 extends over 16 amino acids. The germline V gene has CDR1 SGHRS and CDR2 YFSETQ. With V trimmed by 4 bases and J by 0 bases, 6 bases remained unmatched. This CDR3 is CASSPPLAGSTDTQYF. CDR3 bases: TGCGCCAGCAGCCCCCCCCTAGCGGGGAGCACAGATACGCAGTATTTT.

Only a few counts were recorded for this clone. The rearrangement joins TRBV7-3 to TRBJ1-3, with D perhaps matching TRBD1 (6 bases). Looked up from germline, CDR1 is SGHTA and CDR2 is FQGTGA. Trimming left V 3 bases short and J 0 bases short, with 12 bases between. The CDR3 runs 16 residues. The CDR3 DNA sequence: TGTGCCAGCAGCTTCCAGACAGGAGGCTCTGGAAACACCATATATTTT. As protein: CASSFQTGGSGNTIYF.

The chain is built from TRBV1 and TRBJ2-5; the D call TRBD2 from the table was never checked on the DNA. TRBV1 represents a pseudogene. The CDR3 is 17 amino acids. The CDR3 sequence: CTSSQDRGGEYQETQYF. The CDR3 nucleotides read TGCACCAGCAGCCAAGATCGAGGAGGGGAGTATCAAGAGACCCAGTACTTC.

As concerns this clone: A read error may account for a junction end that differs from germline. The V and J genes are TRBV2 and TRBJ2-4; no reliable D call. This CDR3 spans 18 amino acids. Germline CDR1 is SNHLY and CDR2 is FYNNEI. The CDR3 spells CASTPPRPESGAKNIQYF. The CDR3 region has the DNA TGTGCCAGCACCCCCCCGCGTCCCGAGTCCGGAGCCAAAAACATTCAGTACTTT.

This chain uses TRBV28 with TRBJ1-5; D might be TRBD1 (5 bases). Trimming pared 5 bases from V and 5 bases from J, leaving 16 bases between. Germline-derived CDR1 and CDR2 are MDHEN and SYDVKM. The CDR3 loop spans 15 amino acids. Here the CDR3 DNA reads TGTGCCAGCAGTCGTGGACAATTGGTCCATCAGCCCCAGCATTTT. This gives the protein CASSRGQLVHQPQHF.

V gene TRBV7-9 combines with J gene TRBJ1-1; D unclear. The CDR3 has 12 amino acids. Germline CDR1 is SEHNR and CDR2 is FQNEAQ (reference sequence). Trimming removed 5 bases from V and 7 bases from J, with 11 bases in between. The DNA for the CDR3 is TGTGCCAGCAGCCACACGGGGTTTGAAGCTTTCTTT. Encoded protein: CASSHTGFEAFF. The full variable domain, completed using reference TRBV7-9 and TRBJ1-1, is DTGVSQNPRHKITKRGQNVTFRCDPISEHNRLYWYRQTLGQGPEFLTYFQNEAQLEKSRLLSDRFSAERPKGSFSTLEIQRTEQGDSAMYLCASSHTGFEAFFGQGTRLTVV.

This clone was seen a handful of times. This rearrangement joins TRBV6-5 to TRBJ1-5; 11 bases are shared with TRBD1. The J segment lost 6 bases and the V segment lost 5 bases, leaving 6 bases of the junction unmatched. Germline values: CDR1 MNHEY, CDR2 SVGAGI. The CDR3 spans 15 residues. CDR3 nucleotides: TGTGCCAGCAGTCCGGACAGGGGGCCGAGTCAGCCCCAGCATTTT. Encoded protein: CASSPDRGPSQPQHF.

The chain recombines TRBV5-8 with TRBJ1-1; TRBD1 aligns across 7 bases. Germline V CDR1 and CDR2: SGHTS, YDEGEE. V lost 5 bases to trimming and J lost 0 bases; unmatched junction nucleotides: 4. CDR3 length: 14 residues. This CDR3 reads CASSWGQLNTEAFF. The DNA for the CDR3 is TGTGCCAGCAGTTGGGGACAGTTGAACACTGAAGCTTTCTTT.

This clone was counted once. The genes are TRBV19 and TRBJ1-4, with TRBD1 matching 9 bases. The CDR3 contains 14 residues. The ends lost 8 bases at V and 8 bases at J; junction bases unmatched: 9. CDR1 LNHDA and CDR2 SQIVND come from the germline V gene (reference sequence). CDR3 region: CASSLQGAREKLFF. CDR3 nucleotides: TGTGCCAGTTCCCTACAGGGGGCGCGAGAAAAACTGTTTTTT.

The chain carries TRBV5-1 and TRBJ1-3; no clear D. Germline V gene lookup returns CDR1 SGHRS and CDR2 YFSETQ. This CDR3 region has 12 residues. Trimming took off 0 bases at V and 4 bases at J, with 2 bases between the two ends. Here the CDR3 reads CASSLAGNTIYF. CDR3 nucleotides: TGCGCCAGCAGCTTGGCGGGAAACACCATATATTTT.

Here the CDR3 DNA reads TGTGCCAGCAGCTTGTCTGGGGCAAGAGGCTACACCTTC. Amino acids: CASSLSGARGYTF. V and J are TRBV5-4 and TRBJ1-2; the D gene is possibly TRBD1 (5 bases). Trimming removed 1 base from V and 8 bases from J, with 12 bases in between. The CDR3 is 13 amino acids. Germline V lookup: CDR1 SGHNT, CDR2 YYREEE (reference sequence).

The chain joins TRBV6-5 to TRBJ2-7; D not resolved. The germline gives CDR1 MNHEY, CDR2 SVGAGI. The CDR3 spans 15 residues. V lost 6 bases to trimming and J lost 0 bases, with 15 bases between them. The CDR3 bases are TGTGCCAGCAGCAAGTGGCTCCTCAGCTCCTACGAGCAGTACTTC. Encoded protein: CASSKWLLSSYEQYF.

This chain connects TRBV2 to TRBJ1-6, with 8 bases lining up with TRBD1. The CDR3 is made up of 15 amino acids. Germline lookup yields CDR1 SNHLY and CDR2 FYNNEI. V was pared by 6 bases and J by 9 bases, with 10 bases of the junction left unmatched. CDR3 DNA sequence: TGTGCCAGCAGGAAGGAGGGACAGGTCGGTTCACCCCTCCACTTT. This codes for CASRKEGQVGSPLHF.

This chain connects TRBV5-6 to TRBJ2-5; 9 positions agree with TRBD1. The CDR3 totals 16 residues. Trimming cost V 5 bases and J 4 bases; bases outside gene matches: 12. CDR1 and CDR2 (germline): SGHDT, YYEEEE. CDR3 sequence (DNA): TGTGCCAGCAGTCCGGACAGGGGAATCTACGGAGAGACCCAGTACTTC. Amino acid sequence: CASSPDRGIYGETQYF.

The chain combines TRBV6-5 with TRBJ2-1; D ambiguous. Germline CDR1 and CDR2: MNHEY and SVGAGI. Trimming pared 6 bases from V and 7 bases from J, leaving 10 bases between. This CDR3 is 12 amino acids long. The CDR3 region has the DNA TGTGCCAGCAGGTTGGCAACAAATGAGCAGTTCTTC. Its translation is CASRLATNEQFF.

The chain combines TRBV3-1 (or the pseudogene TRBV3-2) with TRBJ1-2, with a tentative D call TRBD1 (6 bases). Between the trimmed V and J ends, which lost 0 bases and 5 bases, there was a span of 13 bases. Germline V lookup: CDR1 LGHDT, CDR2 YNNKEL (reference sequence). This CDR3 region has 15 residues. The CDR3 spells CASSQDLRGAYGYTF. CDR3 nucleotide sequence: TGTGCCAGCAGCCAAGATCTCCGGGGGGCGTATGGCTACACCTTC.